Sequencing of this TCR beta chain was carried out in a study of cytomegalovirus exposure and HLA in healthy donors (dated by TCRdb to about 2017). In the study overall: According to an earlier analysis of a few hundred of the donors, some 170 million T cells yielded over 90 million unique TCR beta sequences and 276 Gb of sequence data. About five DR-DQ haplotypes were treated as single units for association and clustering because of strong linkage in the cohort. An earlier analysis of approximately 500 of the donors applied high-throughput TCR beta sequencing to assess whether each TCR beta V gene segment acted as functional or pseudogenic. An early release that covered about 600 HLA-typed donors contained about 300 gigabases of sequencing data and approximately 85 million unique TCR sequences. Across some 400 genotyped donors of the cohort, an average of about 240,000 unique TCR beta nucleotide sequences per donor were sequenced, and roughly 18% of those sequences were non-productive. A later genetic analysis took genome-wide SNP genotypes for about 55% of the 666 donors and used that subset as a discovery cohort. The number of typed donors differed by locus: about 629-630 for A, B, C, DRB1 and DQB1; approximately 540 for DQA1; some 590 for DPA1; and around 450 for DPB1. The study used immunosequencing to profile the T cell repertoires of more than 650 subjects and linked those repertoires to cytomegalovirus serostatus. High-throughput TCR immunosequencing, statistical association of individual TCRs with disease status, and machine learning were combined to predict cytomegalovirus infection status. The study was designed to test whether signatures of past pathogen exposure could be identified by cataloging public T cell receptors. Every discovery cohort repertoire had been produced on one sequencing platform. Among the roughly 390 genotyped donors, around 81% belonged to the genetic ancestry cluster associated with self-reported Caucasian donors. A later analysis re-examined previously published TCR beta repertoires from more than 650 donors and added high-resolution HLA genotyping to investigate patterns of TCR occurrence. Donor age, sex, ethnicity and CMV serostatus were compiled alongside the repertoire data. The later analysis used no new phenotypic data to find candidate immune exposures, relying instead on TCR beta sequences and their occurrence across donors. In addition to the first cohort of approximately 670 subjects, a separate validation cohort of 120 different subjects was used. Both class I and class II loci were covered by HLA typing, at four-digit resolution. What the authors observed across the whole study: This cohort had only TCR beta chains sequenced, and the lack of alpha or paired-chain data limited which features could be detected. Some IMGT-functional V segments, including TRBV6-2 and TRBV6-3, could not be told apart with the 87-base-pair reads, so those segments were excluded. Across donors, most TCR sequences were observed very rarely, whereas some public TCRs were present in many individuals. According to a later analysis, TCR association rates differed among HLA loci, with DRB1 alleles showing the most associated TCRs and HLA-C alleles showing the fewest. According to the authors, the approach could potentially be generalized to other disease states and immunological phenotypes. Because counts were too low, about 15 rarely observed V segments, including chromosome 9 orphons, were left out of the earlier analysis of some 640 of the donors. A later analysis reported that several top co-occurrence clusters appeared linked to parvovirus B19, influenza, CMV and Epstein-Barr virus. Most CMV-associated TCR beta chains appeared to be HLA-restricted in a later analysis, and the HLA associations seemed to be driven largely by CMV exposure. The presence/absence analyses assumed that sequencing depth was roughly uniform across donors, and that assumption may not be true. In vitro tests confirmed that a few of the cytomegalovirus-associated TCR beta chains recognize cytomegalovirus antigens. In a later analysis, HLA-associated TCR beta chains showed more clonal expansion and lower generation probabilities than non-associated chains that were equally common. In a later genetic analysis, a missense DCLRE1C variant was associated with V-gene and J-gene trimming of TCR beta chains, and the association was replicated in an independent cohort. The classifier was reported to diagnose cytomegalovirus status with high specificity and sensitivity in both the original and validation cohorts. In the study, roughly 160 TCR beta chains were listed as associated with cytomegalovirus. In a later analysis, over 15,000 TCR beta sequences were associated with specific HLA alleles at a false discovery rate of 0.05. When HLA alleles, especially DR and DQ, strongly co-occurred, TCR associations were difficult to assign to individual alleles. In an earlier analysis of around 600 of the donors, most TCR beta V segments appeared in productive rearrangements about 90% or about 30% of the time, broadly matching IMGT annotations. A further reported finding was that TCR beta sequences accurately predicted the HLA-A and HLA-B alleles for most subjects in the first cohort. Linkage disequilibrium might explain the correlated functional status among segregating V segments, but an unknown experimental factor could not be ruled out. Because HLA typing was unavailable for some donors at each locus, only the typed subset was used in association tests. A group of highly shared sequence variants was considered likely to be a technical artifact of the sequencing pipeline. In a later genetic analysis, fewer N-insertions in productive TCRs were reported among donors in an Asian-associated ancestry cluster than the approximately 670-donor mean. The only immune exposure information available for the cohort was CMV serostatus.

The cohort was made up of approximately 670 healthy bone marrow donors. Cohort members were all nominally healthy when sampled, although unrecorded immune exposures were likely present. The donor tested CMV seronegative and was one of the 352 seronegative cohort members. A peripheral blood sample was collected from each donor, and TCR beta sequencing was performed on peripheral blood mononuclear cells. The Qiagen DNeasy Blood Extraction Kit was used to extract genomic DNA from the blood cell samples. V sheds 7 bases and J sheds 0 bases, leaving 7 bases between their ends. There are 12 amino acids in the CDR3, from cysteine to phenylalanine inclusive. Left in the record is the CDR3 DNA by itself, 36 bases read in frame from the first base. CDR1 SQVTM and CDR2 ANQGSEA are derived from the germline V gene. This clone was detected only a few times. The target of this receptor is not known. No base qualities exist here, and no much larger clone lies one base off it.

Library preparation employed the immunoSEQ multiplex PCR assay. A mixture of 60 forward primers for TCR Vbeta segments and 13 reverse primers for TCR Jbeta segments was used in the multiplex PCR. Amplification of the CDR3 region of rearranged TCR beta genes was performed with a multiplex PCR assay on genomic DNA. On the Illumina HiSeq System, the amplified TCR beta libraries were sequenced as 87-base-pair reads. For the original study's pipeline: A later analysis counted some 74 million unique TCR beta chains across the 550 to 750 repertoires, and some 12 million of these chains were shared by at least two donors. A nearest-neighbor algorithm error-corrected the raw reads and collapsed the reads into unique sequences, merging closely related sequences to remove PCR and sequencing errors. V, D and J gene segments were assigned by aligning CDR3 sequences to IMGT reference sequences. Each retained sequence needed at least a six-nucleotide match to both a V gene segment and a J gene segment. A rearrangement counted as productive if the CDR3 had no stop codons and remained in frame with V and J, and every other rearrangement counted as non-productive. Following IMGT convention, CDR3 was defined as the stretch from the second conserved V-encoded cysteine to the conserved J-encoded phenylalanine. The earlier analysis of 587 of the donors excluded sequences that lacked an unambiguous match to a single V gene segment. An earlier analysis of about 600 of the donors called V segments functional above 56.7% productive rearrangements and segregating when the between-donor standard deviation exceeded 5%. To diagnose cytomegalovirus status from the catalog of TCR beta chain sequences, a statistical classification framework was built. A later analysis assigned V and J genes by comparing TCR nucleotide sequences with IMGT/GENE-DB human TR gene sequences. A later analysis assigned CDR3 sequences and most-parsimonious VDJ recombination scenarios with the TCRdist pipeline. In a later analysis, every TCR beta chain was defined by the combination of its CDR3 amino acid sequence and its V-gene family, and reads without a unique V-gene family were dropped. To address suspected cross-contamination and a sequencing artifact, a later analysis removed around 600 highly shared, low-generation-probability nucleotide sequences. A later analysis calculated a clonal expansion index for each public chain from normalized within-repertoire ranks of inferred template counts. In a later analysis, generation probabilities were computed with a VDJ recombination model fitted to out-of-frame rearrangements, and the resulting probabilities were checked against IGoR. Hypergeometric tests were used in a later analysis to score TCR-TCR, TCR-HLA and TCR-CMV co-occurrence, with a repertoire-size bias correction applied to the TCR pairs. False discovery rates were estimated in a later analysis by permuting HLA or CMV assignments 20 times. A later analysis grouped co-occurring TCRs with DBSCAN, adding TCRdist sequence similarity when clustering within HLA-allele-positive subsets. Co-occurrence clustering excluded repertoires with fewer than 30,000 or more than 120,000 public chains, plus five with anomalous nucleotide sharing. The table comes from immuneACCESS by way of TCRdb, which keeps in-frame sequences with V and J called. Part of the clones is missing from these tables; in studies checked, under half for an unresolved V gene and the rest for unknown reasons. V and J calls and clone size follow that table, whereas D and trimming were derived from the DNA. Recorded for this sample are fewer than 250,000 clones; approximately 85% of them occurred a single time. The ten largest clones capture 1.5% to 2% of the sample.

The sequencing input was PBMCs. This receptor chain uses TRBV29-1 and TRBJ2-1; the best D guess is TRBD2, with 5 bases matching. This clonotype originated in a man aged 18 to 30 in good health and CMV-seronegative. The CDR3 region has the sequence CSGGSSYNEQFF. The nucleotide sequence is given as TGCAGCGGAGGGAGCTCCTACAATGAGCAGTTCTTC.